A single sample is the source of the 6 T cell receptor beta chains below, sequenced in a study of long-term antiretroviral therapy in people with HIV (dated 2022 in TCRdb). The immunoSEQ hsTCRB v3.0 assay was used at survey level resolution to sequence the TRB variable region. What TCRdb holds here is the immuneACCESS table cut down to in-frame rearrangements. Part of the clones is not present; checked against another copy, under half of the missing clones reflect an unresolved V gene, and the others are unexplained. The sample table holds approximately 10,000 clones, of which about 81% were seen once. Roughly 21% of the sample is in the top ten clones. The source material was unsorted PBMCs, sampled around 7.2 years after starting antiretroviral therapy. The receptors stem from a man aged 50 to 59 with HIV.

Sample share makes this clone medium-sized (0.01 to 0.1%). J is TRBJ2-2 and V is TRBV6-1; possibly TRBD2 for D (6 bases). Trimming stripped 2 bases from V and 7 bases from J, with 14 bases between. The CDR3 is 15 residues long. Germline CDR1 MNHNS, CDR2 SASEGT. CDR3 region: CASSETGDWGGELFF. CDR3 DNA sequence: TGTGCCAGCAGTGAAACGGGGGATTGGGGCGGGGAGCTGTTTTTT.

The V and J genes are TRBV6-5 and TRBJ1-2, with D possibly TRBD1 on 5 matching bases. Germline assignment: CDR1 MNHEY and CDR2 SVGAGI. The CDR3 sequence is 11 residues long. Trimming took 10 bases from V and 6 from J, leaving 12 bases between them. The CDR3, as DNA: TGTGCCACCCGGGGGGGAGATGGCTACACCTTC. It yields the protein CATRGGDGYTF.

The V call is TRBV6-5, the J call TRBJ1-2; possible D gene TRBD1, 5 bases. The CDR3 is made up of 12 amino acids. The V end lost 3 bases, the J end lost 7 bases, and 9 bases lay between the germline ends. Per germline, CDR1 MNHEY and CDR2 SVGAGI. Written as DNA, the CDR3 is TGTGCCAGCAGTTATGAGGGGCTTGGCTACACCTTC. Its translation: CASSYEGLGYTF.

The chain carries TRBV9 and TRBJ2-7; TRBD2 matches 7 bases. The CDR3 has 13 residues. Germline CDR1 and CDR2: SGDLS and YYNGEE. J gave up 2 bases and V 4 bases, and 3 bases lay outside the gene matches. The CDR3 DNA is TGTGCCAGCAGCCCCGGGGGGACCTACGAGCAGTACTTC. Its translation is CASSPGGTYEQYF.

The rearrangement uses TRBV12-2 and TRBJ2-5; the D call of TRBD2 is as the table states it, not checked on the DNA. TRBV12-2 is a documented pseudogene. The CDR3 loop spans 14 amino acids. The CDR3 reads CASRLGGPTETQYF. CDR3 DNA: TGTGCAAGTCGCTTAGGAGGGCCAACGGAGACCCAGTACTTC.

This sequence joins TRBV27 and TRBJ1-5, with 7 bases matching TRBD1. Germline CDR1 is MNHEY and CDR2 is SMNVEV (reference sequence). Unmatched junction bases numbered 12, after V lost 8 bases and J lost 5 bases. This CDR3 is 15 amino acids long. CDR3 loop: CASQRSTGTHQPQHF. Here the CDR3 DNA reads TGTGCCAGCCAAAGATCGACAGGGACCCATCAGCCCCAGCATTTT.